The rows below give T cell receptor beta chains drawn from one sample of a study of identical twins. TCRdb recomputed calls from the 5' RACE reads with MiXCR, one row per CDR3 protein. The table shows under 900,000 distinct CDR3 sequences, with around a sixth occurring only once. The sample was also linked to a second study, of T cells expressing NK-cell markers.

Sequencing was done on a sample of PBMCs. The receptors here all came from a woman aged 18-29 years in good health. CDR3s include the opening cysteine and the closing phenylalanine or tryptophan. A D gene is named only where the DNA matches it firmly. Clone size is stated in some rows and not others, as once, few, many or a class when expanded.

j_gene: TRBJ2-3
v_gene: TRBV7-9
abundance: -
d_gene: TRBD1
CDR3nt: TGTGCCAGCAGCGGCGGGACAGGGGGCAAGACAGATACGCAGTATTTT
CDR3aa: CASSGGTGGKTDTQYF

j_gene: TRBJ2-7
v_gene: TRBV4-1
abundance: few
d_gene: -
CDR3nt: TGCGCCAGCAGCCTTAGGACCGATGTAACCTACGAGCAGTACTTC
CDR3aa: CASSLRTDVTYEQYF

j_gene: TRBJ2-5
v_gene: TRBV4-1
abundance: -
d_gene: -
CDR3nt: TGCGCCAGCAGCAAGGAGGGGGGGGGCCAAGAGACCCAGTACTTC
CDR3aa: CASSKEGGGQETQYF

j_gene: TRBJ1-1
v_gene: TRBV6-1
abundance: few
d_gene: -
CDR3nt: TGTGCCAGCAGCCCCCCCGGCGAGAACACTGAAGCTTTCTTT
CDR3aa: CASSPPGENTEAFF

j_gene: TRBJ2-2
v_gene: TRBV29-1
abundance: few
d_gene: -
CDR3nt: TGCAGCCTCCGGGGGAACACCGGGGAGCTGTTTTTT
CDR3aa: CSLRGNTGELFF

j_gene: TRBJ2-3
v_gene: TRBV2
abundance: -
d_gene: TRBD2
CDR3nt: TGTGCCAGCAGTGAAGAGGGTAGCGGGACCAGCACAGATACGCAGTATTTT
CDR3aa: CASSEEGSGTSTDTQYF

j_gene: TRBJ1-2
v_gene: TRBV20-1
abundance: few
d_gene: -
CDR3nt: TGCAGTGCTAGGAGTAATAACTATGGCTACACCTTC
CDR3aa: CSARSNNYGYTF

j_gene: TRBJ2-3
v_gene: TRBV5-1
abundance: few
d_gene: -
CDR3nt: TGCGCCAGCGGTGAATGGGGGCCGGGTGATACGCAGTATTTT
CDR3aa: CASGEWGPGDTQYF

j_gene: TRBJ1-1
v_gene: TRBV6-1
abundance: few
d_gene: -
CDR3nt: TGTGCCAGCAGGGACGGGGGGCCCAACACTGAAGCTTTCTTT
CDR3aa: CASRDGGPNTEAFF

j_gene: TRBJ2-7
v_gene: TRBV12-3/TRBV12-4
abundance: few
d_gene: -
CDR3nt: TGTGCCAGCAGTTTTGGGGACAAGGAGGGGCAGTACTTC
CDR3aa: CASSFGDKEGQYF

j_gene: TRBJ1-4
v_gene: TRBV12-3/TRBV12-4
abundance: few
d_gene: TRBD1
CDR3nt: TGTGCCAGCAGCCCGGGACAGGGCGTGAAAAAACTGTTTTTT
CDR3aa: CASSPGQGVKKLFF

j_gene: TRBJ2-2
v_gene: TRBV7-9
abundance: many
d_gene: -
CDR3nt: TGTGCCAGCAGCTTAGGTCGAGACACCGGGGAGCTGTTTTTT
CDR3aa: CASSLGRDTGELFF

j_gene: TRBJ2-2
v_gene: TRBV12-3/TRBV12-4
abundance: few
d_gene: -
CDR3nt: TGTGCCAGCAGTTTTGGTCGGGACGGGGAGCTGTTTTTT
CDR3aa: CASSFGRDGELFF

j_gene: TRBJ2-7
v_gene: TRBV7-2
abundance: -
d_gene: TRBD2
CDR3nt: TGTGCCAGCAGCTTAGTAGCTAGCGGGAGTGGTTACGAGCAGTACTTC
CDR3aa: CASSLVASGSGYEQYF

j_gene: TRBJ2-5
v_gene: TRBV18
abundance: -
d_gene: TRBD2
CDR3nt: TGTGCCAGCTCACTTCTAGCGGGAGTGTCGGAGACCCAGTACTTC
CDR3aa: CASSLLAGVSETQYF

j_gene: TRBJ2-1
v_gene: TRBV20-1
abundance: -
d_gene: -
CDR3nt: TGCAGTGTATCCGGGAGAGGCAATGAGCAGTTCTTC
CDR3aa: CSVSGRGNEQFF

j_gene: TRBJ2-7
v_gene: TRBV7-2
abundance: few
d_gene: -
CDR3nt: TGTGCCAGCAGCTTACTAGGACCCCCGCCCTACGAGCAGTACTTC
CDR3aa: CASSLLGPPPYEQYF

j_gene: TRBJ2-1
v_gene: TRBV5-1
abundance: -
d_gene: -
CDR3nt: TGCGCCAGCAGCTTGGCTGCGATCCAGTTCTTC
CDR3aa: CASSLAAIQFF

j_gene: TRBJ2-2
v_gene: TRBV24-1
abundance: few
d_gene: TRBD1
CDR3nt: TGTGCCAGCAGGGACAGCAACACCGGGGAGCTGTTTTTT
CDR3aa: CASRDSNTGELFF

j_gene: TRBJ2-1
v_gene: TRBV2
abundance: -
d_gene: TRBD2
CDR3nt: TGTGCCAGCACCAGACTAGCGGGAAACGGTGAGCAGTTCTTC
CDR3aa: CASTRLAGNGEQFF

j_gene: TRBJ2-1
v_gene: TRBV7-8
abundance: once
d_gene: -
CDR3nt: TGTGCCAACTCCAGGGGCGGGAGTAGAAGTGAGCAGTTCTTC
CDR3aa: CANSRGGSRSEQFF

j_gene: TRBJ2-2
v_gene: TRBV7-6
abundance: -
d_gene: TRBD2
CDR3nt: TGTGCCAGCAGCTATGGGACTAGCTCCGGGGAGCTGTTTTTT
CDR3aa: CASSYGTSSGELFF

j_gene: TRBJ2-7
v_gene: TRBV10-2
abundance: few
d_gene: -
CDR3nt: TGCGCCAGCGGACGGGGGAGCTCCTACGAGCAGTACTTC
CDR3aa: CASGRGSSYEQYF

j_gene: TRBJ2-1
v_gene: TRBV29-1
abundance: few
d_gene: -
CDR3nt: TGCAGCGCCAGGGAATCTGAGCAGTTCTTC
CDR3aa: CSARESEQFF

j_gene: TRBJ2-1
v_gene: TRBV29-1
abundance: -
d_gene: TRBD2
CDR3nt: TGCAGCCTAGAGGCTAGCGGGACTCGTGAGCAGTTCTTC
CDR3aa: CSLEASGTREQFF

j_gene: TRBJ1-2
v_gene: TRBV6-2/TRBV6-3
abundance: few
d_gene: -
CDR3nt: TGTGCCAGCAGTTACCGGCAGTATGGCTACACCTTC
CDR3aa: CASSYRQYGYTF

j_gene: TRBJ2-5
v_gene: TRBV12-3/TRBV12-4
abundance: few
d_gene: TRBD1
CDR3nt: TGTGCCAGCAGTATGGACAGGGCCCAGTACTTC
CDR3aa: CASSMDRAQYF

j_gene: TRBJ2-7
v_gene: TRBV11-2
abundance: -
d_gene: TRBD1
CDR3nt: TGTGCCAGCCAACTCGACAGGGGAGGAGACGAGCAGTACTTC
CDR3aa: CASQLDRGGDEQYF

j_gene: TRBJ1-4
v_gene: TRBV5-1
abundance: few
d_gene: -
CDR3nt: TGCGCCAGCAGCCCAGGGACGTTCGAAAAACTGTTTTTT
CDR3aa: CASSPGTFEKLFF